In this sample, the clone carrying this T cell receptor beta chain turned up a few times. TCRdb processed the RT-PCR reads anew with MiXCR; each CDR3 protein has one entry. The table lists about a million distinct CDR3 sequences, 18% of them singletons. The sample belongs to a study of patients and donors after allogeneic stem cell transplantation. The V gene's germline CDR1 is DFQATT and CDR2 SNEGSKA (reference sequence). The length of the CDR3 is 13 residues. The V gene end was trimmed by 4 bases and the J gene end by 4 bases; junction bases not matched to a gene: 3. This TCR came from a human donor who was either an allogeneic HSCT recipient or a stem cell or donor lymphocyte infusion donor (not recorded which). It is not recorded whose cells these are; they may come from a transplant donor. Sequenced: blood, either unsorted or a sorted T cell fraction (not recorded which). The chain has TRBV20-1 and TRBJ1-1; 10 positions agree with TRBD1. The CDR3 DNA reads TGCAGTGCTACACGACAGGGGGCCACTGAAGCTTTCTTT. Its protein is CSATRQGATEAFF.